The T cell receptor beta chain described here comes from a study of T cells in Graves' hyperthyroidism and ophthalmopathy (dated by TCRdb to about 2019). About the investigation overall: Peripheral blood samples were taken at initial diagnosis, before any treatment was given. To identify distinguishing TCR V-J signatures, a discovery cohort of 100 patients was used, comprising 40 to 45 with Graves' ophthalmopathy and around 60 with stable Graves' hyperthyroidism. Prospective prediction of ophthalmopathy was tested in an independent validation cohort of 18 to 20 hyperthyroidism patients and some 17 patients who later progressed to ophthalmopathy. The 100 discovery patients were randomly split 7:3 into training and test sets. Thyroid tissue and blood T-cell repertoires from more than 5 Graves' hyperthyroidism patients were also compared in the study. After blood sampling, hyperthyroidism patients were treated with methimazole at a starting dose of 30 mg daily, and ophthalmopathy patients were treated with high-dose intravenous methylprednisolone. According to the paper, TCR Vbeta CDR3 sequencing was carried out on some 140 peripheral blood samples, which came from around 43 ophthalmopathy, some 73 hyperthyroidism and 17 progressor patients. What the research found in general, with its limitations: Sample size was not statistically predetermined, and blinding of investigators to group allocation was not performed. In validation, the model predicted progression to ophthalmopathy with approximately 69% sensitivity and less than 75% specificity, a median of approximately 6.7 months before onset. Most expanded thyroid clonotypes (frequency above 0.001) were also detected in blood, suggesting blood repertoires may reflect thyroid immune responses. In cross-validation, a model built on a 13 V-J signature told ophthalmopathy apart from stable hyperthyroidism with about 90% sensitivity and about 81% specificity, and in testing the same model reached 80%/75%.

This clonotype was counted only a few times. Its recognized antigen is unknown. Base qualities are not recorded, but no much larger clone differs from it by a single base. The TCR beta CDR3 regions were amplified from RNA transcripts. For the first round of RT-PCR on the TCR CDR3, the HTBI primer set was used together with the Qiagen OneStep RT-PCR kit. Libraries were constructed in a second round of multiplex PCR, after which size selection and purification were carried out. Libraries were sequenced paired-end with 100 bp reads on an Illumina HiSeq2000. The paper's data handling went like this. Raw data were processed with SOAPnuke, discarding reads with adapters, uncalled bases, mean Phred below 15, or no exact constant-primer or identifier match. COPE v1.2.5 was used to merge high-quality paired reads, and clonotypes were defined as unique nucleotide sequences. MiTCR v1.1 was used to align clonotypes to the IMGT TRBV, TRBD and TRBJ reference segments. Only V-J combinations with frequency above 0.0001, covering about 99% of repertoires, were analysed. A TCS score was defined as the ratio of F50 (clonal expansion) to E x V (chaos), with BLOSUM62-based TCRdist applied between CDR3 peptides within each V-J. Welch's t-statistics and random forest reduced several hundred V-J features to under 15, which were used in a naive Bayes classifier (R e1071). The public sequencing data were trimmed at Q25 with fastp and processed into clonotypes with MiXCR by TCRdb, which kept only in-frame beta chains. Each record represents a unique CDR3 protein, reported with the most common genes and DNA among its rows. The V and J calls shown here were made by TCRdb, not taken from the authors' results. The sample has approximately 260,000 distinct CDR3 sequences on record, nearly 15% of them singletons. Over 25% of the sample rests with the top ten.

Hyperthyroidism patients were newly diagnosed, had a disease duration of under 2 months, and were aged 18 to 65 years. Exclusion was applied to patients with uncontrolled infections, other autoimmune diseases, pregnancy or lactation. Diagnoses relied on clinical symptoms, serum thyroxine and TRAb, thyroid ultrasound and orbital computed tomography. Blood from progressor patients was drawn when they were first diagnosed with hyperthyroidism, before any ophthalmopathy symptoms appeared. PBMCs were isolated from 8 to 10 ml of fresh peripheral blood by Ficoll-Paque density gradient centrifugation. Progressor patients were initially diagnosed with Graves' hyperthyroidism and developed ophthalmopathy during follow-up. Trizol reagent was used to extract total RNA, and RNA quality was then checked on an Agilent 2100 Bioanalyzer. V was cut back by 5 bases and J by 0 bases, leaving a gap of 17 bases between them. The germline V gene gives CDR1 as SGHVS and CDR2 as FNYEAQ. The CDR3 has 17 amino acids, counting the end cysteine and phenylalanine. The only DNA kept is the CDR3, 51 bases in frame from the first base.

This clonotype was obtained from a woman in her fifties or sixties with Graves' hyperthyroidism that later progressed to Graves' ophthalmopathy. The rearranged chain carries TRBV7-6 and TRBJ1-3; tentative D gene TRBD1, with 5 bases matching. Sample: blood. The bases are TGTGCCAGCAGCCGATTGGGGCAGGTGGGCTCTGGAAACACCATATATTTT. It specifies CASSRLGQVGSGNTIYF.